This T cell receptor beta chain was recovered during a study of cytomegalovirus exposure and HLA in healthy donors. Study observations and caveats: In the analysis, some V segments, TRBV6-2 and TRBV6-3 included, were excluded as indistinguishable.

It was with 60 Vbeta and 13 Jbeta primers that the PCR ran. The method was immunoSEQ multiplex PCR; TCRdb's version includes in-frame clones alone and lacks a portion of them. This table has over 50,000 clones, about 63% appearing once. The CDR3 sequence is 15 residues long. Germline CDR1 is LGHNA and CDR2 is YNFKEQ. Trimming took off 1 base at V and 1 base at J, with 9 bases between the two ends. This clone occurred a few times. Its antigen is undetermined. The sample consisted of PBMCs. This sequence was found in a man aged 40-49 years in good health and CMV-seropositive. V and J are TRBV4-2 and TRBJ2-3; perhaps TRBD1 as D (6 bases). The CDR3 coding sequence is TGTGCCAGCAGCCAAGGGGGGCTCCGCACAGATACGCAGTATTTT. As protein: CASSQGGLRTDTQYF.